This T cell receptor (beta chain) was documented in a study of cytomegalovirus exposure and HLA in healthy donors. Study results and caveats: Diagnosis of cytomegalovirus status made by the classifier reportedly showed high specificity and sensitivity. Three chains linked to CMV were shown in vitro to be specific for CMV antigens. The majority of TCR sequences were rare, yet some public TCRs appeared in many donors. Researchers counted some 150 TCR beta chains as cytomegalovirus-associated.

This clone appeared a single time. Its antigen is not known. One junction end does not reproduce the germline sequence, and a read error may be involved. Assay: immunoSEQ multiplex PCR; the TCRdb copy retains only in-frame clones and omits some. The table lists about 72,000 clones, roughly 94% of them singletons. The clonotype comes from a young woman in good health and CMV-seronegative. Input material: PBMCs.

In nucleotides, the CDR3 is TGTGCTAGCAGCTTAGGGACAGGACACGACCAGGGAGAGACCCAGTACTTC. It is translated as CASSLGTGHDQGETQYF. This chain joins TRBV7-7 and TRBJ2-5; 8 bases align to TRBD1. The V gene's germline CDR1 is SSHAT and CDR2 FNYEAQ (reference sequence). The CDR3 loop spans 17 amino acids.